These 23 T cell receptor beta chains were sequenced from one sample in a study of blood T cell repertoires in COVID-19. The repertoire was sequenced with immunoSEQ multiplex PCR; TCRdb's copy has only in-frame clones and lacks some. This table holds roughly 140,000 clones, roughly 84% found once. Specimen: PBMCs or T cells enriched from blood (not recorded which). The receptors were gathered from a woman aged 45-65 years who had been exposed to COVID-19.

This clone was seen just once. V is TRBV19 and J is TRBJ1-6; D is possibly TRBD1 (6 bases). The V end lost 6 bases, the J end lost 6 bases, and 18 bases lay between the germline ends. The CDR3 has 16 amino acids. Germline V gene lookup returns CDR1 LNHDA and CDR2 SQIVND (reference sequence). The DNA for the CDR3 is TGTGCCAGTAGAAACCATGGGACAATAAGTAATTCACCCCTCCACTTT. It encodes CASRNHGTISNSPLHF.

The chain links TRBV5-1 to TRBJ2-7; 10 positions match TRBD1. V was clipped by 0 bases and J by 3 bases; unmatched bases: 3. Germline CDR1 reads SGHRS; CDR2 reads YFSETQ. The CDR3 loop spans 15 amino acids. As DNA, the CDR3 is TGCGCCAGCAGCTTGGCCGGGACAGGGGACTACGAGCAGTACTTC. This codes for CASSLAGTGDYEQYF.

This clone was counted once. The chain recombines TRBV6-2 or TRBV6-3 with TRBJ2-1; the match to TRBD2 covers 9 bases. From germline, CDR1 is MNHEY and CDR2 SVGEGT. This CDR3 comprises 17 residues. Unmatched junction bases numbered 14, after V lost 4 bases and J lost 7 bases. The CDR3 region has the DNA TGTGCCAGCAGTTCCTACTTCTTAGCGGGAGAGGGTAATGAGCAGTTCTTC. It encodes CASSSYFLAGEGNEQFF.

The chain links TRBV19 to TRBJ1-4; 8 nucleotides align to TRBD1. V shed 5 bases, J shed 0 bases, and the junction held 14 bases outside the gene matches. Per the germline V gene, CDR1 is LNHDA and CDR2 is SQIVND (reference sequence). The CDR3 is made up of 19 amino acids. The CDR3 loop reads CASSLRQGTMITTNEKLFF. In nucleotides, the CDR3 is TGTGCCAGTAGTCTCCGACAGGGGACCATGATTACAACTAATGAAAAACTGTTTTTT.

V and J are TRBV14 and TRBJ1-5; D remains ambiguous. Looked up from germline, CDR1 is SGHDN and CDR2 is FVKESK. The CDR3 contains 12 residues. Trimming took 3 bases from V and 4 from J, leaving 4 bases between them. The CDR3 region has the DNA TGTGCCAGCAGCCATCCGAATCAGCCCCAGCATTTT. The encoded protein is CASSHPNQPQHF.

The sample holds one count of this clone. The chain uses TRBV5-1 and TRBJ1-6, with a weak D call TRBD1 (6 bases). The CDR3 extends over 14 amino acids. Germline V gene data show CDR1 as SGHRS and CDR2 as YFSETQ. Trimming stripped 4 bases from V and 9 bases from J, with 14 bases between. CDR3 sequence (DNA): TGCGCCAGCAGCGCGGACAGCCGGCGTTCACCCCTCCACTTT. Residues: CASSADSRRSPLHF.

V and J are TRBV11-3 and TRBJ2-6, with 9 nucleotides matching TRBD1. The CDR3 contains 18 residues. The V gene end was trimmed by 4 bases and the J gene end by 0 bases; junction bases not matched to a gene: 7. Germline values: CDR1 SGHNT, CDR2 YENEEA. CDR3 nucleotide sequence: TGTGCCAGCAGCTCAAGACAGGGGGTTTACTCTGGGGCCAACGTCCTGACTTTC. Its protein product is CASSSRQGVYSGANVLTF.

V is TRBV6-5 and J is TRBJ2-7; a possible D gene is TRBD2 (6 bases). The CDR3 sequence is 14 residues long. CDR1 is MNHEY and CDR2 is SVGAGI in the germline V gene. V shed 4 bases and J shed 7 bases, with 17 bases lying between them. The CDR3, as DNA: TGTGCCAGCAGTTCTGGCGGGACCTTTCGGGAGCAGTACTTC. Translating gives CASSSGGTFREQYF.

The chain recombines TRBV30 with TRBJ1-2; TRBD1 aligns across 10 bases. CDR3 length: 13 residues. With V trimmed by 5 bases and J by 3 bases, 3 bases remained unmatched. Germline V gene data show CDR1 as GTSNPN and CDR2 as SVGIG (reference sequence). CDR3 sequence: CAWRTGGDYGYTF. CDR3 bases: TGTGCCTGGCGGACAGGGGGAGACTATGGCTACACCTTC.

The J gene is TRBJ2-1, the V gene TRBV2; 9 nucleotides agree with TRBD2. With 7 bases clipped from V and 5 bases from J, the junction kept 6 bases outside the gene matches. Germline V gives CDR1 SNHLY, CDR2 FYNNEI. CDR3 length: 14 amino acids. CDR3 region: CASKGGRVHNEQFF. CDR3 bases: TGTGCCAGCAAAGGCGGGAGGGTTCACAATGAGCAGTTCTTC.

This clone has just a few counts. V gene TRBV6-5 combines with J gene TRBJ1-5, with 7 bases fitting TRBD1. With V trimmed by 11 bases and J by 1 base, 8 bases remained unmatched. Germline V gene lookup returns CDR1 MNHEY and CDR2 SVGAGI. This CDR3 has 14 amino acids. The CDR3 nucleotides read TGTGCCGTGTCCTCGGGACAGAGCAATCAGCCCCAGCATTTT. Its protein product is CAVSSGQSNQPQHF.

The chain joins TRBV7-2 to TRBJ2-5; 9 positions match TRBD2. CDR1 and CDR2 from the germline V gene are SGHTA and FQGNSA. The V gene end was trimmed by 3 bases and the J gene end by 1 base; junction bases not matched to a gene: 6. This CDR3 comprises 16 residues. CDR3 coding DNA: TGTGCCAGCAGCTTCGTGGCGGGGGGGCCCCAAGAGACCCAGTACTTC. As protein: CASSFVAGGPQETQYF.

In nucleotides, the CDR3 is TGTGCCAGCAGCTTCGACAGGGGGGGTGAGCCCCAGCATTTT. It encodes CASSFDRGGEPQHF. This rearrangement joins TRBV7-2 to TRBJ1-5, with 9 positions matching TRBD1. Trimming took 3 bases from V and 8 from J; bases not matched to a gene: 5. This CDR3 has 14 residues. Germline V gene lookup returns CDR1 SGHTA and CDR2 FQGNSA.

For the CDR3, the DNA is TGCGCCAGCAGCCTGGGACTAGCATCAGATACGCAGTATTTT. Translation gives CASSLGLASDTQYF. The rearrangement links TRBV5-1 to TRBJ2-3; 9 bases agree with TRBD2. Germline CDR1 SGHRS, CDR2 YFSETQ. This CDR3 is 14 amino acids long. V lost 4 bases and J lost 4; bases outside the gene matches: 4.

This chain connects TRBV4-3 to TRBJ1-1; TRBD1 might be the D (6 bases). Germline V gives CDR1 LGHNA, CDR2 YSLEER. The CDR3 extends over 15 amino acids. V dropped 4 bases and J dropped 11 bases, with 23 bases sitting between them. The CDR3 protein is CASSPRIGGRGGAFF. CDR3 in DNA: TGCGCCAGCAGCCCCCGAATAGGGGGGCGCGGGGGTGCTTTCTTT.

The chain joins TRBV7-9 to TRBJ2-7, with 9 bases fitting TRBD1. After removal of 6 bases from V and 2 bases from J, the junction contained 8 bases not matched to a gene. This CDR3 comprises 15 residues. Germline values: CDR1 SEHNR, CDR2 FQNEAQ (reference sequence). The CDR3 loop reads CASRPAGTGTYEQYF. As DNA, the CDR3 is TGTGCCAGCAGACCCGCCGGGACAGGGACCTACGAGCAGTACTTC.

The rearrangement uses TRBV5-1 and TRBJ2-3, with TRBD2 matching over 7 bases. Germline trimming cut 0 bases from V and 6 bases from J; bases unmatched to any gene: 1. The germline gives CDR1 SGHRS, CDR2 YFSETQ. This CDR3 has 13 amino acids. CDR3 region: CASSLELADTQYF. CDR3 DNA sequence: TGCGCCAGCAGCTTGGAACTAGCGGATACGCAGTATTTT.

The sample holds one count of this clone. The rearrangement links TRBV7-2 to TRBJ2-1; possible D gene TRBD2, 5 bases. V was clipped by 3 bases and J by 9 bases, with 12 bases between them. The CDR3 consists of 13 residues. CDR1 SGHTA and CDR2 FQGNSA come from the germline V gene. The CDR3 region is CASSFTGNGEQFF. The DNA for the CDR3 is TGTGCCAGCAGCTTCACGGGGAACGGTGAGCAGTTCTTC.

The genes are TRBV3-1 (or the pseudogene TRBV3-2) and TRBJ2-1; 8 positions match TRBD2. The CDR3 is made up of 14 amino acids. V was clipped by 5 bases and J by 10 bases; unmatched bases: 10. The germline gives CDR1 LGHDT, CDR2 YNNKEL (reference sequence). This CDR3 reads CASSTTSGGGEQFF. The CDR3 nucleotides read TGTGCCAGCAGCACCACTAGCGGAGGGGGGGAGCAGTTCTTC.

This clone came up a few times. Relative to the germline gene, one junction end is altered; a read error may explain this. V usage is TRBV7-7 and J usage is TRBJ1-5; 8 bases are shared with TRBD1. Germline V gene sequence: CDR1 SSHAT, CDR2 FNYEAQ (reference sequence). The length of the CDR3 is 16 residues. The CDR3 coding sequence is TGTGCTAGCAGCACGAGACAGGGGCCAATTCATCAGCCCCAGCATTTT. Amino acids: CASSTRQGPIHQPQHF.

This clone was counted only a few times. The genes are TRBV4-3 and TRBJ2-1; TRBD2 might be the D (6 bases). V was cut by 1 base and J by 4 bases, with 14 bases left in between. Germline values: CDR1 LGHNA, CDR2 YSLEER. The CDR3 sequence is 16 residues long. The CDR3 DNA sequence: TGCGCCAGCAGCCAAGCCTGGGGACTGGGTTACAATGAGCAGTTCTTC. Its translation is CASSQAWGLGYNEQFF.

The chain links TRBV27 to TRBJ1-1; D remains ambiguous. CDR3 size: 21 residues. The V gene's germline CDR1 is MNHEY and CDR2 SMNVEV (reference sequence). V lost 0 bases and J 2 bases, leaving 28 bases between the germline ends. CDR3 nucleotides: TGTGCCAGCAGTTTATCGCCCTTCCCTTCATCGTGGGGAGTTAGAAACACTGAAGCTTTCTTT. The encoded protein is CASSLSPFPSSWGVRNTEAFF.

The V call is TRBV4-2, the J call TRBJ2-7; 10 nucleotides agree with TRBD2. Germline trimming cut 4 bases from V and 3 bases from J; bases unmatched to any gene: 12. Germline CDR1 reads LGHNA; CDR2 reads YNFKEQ. This CDR3 spans 17 amino acids. This chain's CDR3 is CASSPSSLAGDHYEQYF. DNA for the CDR3: TGTGCCAGCAGCCCCTCGTCCCTAGCGGGGGACCACTACGAGCAGTACTTC.